This T cell receptor beta chain was sequenced in a study of blood T cell repertoires in COVID-19. Study as a whole: Samples taken during acute and convalescent COVID-19 were collected in the United States, Italy and Spain. Nucleic acid was either cDNA or gDNA, and it came from T cells, B-cell-depleted T cells, or PBMCs.

Cohorts were determined from participant-reported clinical history. As handled by the study authors: Estimated nucleated cell counts came from reference gene primer amplification. Using immunoSEQ multiplex PCR, the repertoire was profiled, and TCRdb retains in-frame clones only, with some absent. The V and J calls and clone size were taken over from that table, and D and trimming were inferred from the DNA. The sample has about 480,000 clones; nearly 90% are singletons. Germline V lookup: CDR1 LGHDT, CDR2 YNNKEL (reference sequence). The V gene lost 5 bases and the J gene lost 5 bases, with 14 bases spanning the gap. The CDR3 runs 14 residues.

This clonotype was obtained from a woman aged 18-35 years with acute COVID-19. The sample was PBMCs or T cells enriched from blood (not recorded which). The rearrangement links TRBV3-1 (or the pseudogene TRBV3-2) to TRBJ2-3; D remains unclear. The CDR3 sequence: CASSAYPEVDTQYF. The CDR3 DNA reads TGTGCCAGCAGCGCCTACCCTGAGGTAGATACGCAGTATTTT.